This passage covers 5 T cell receptor beta chains from one sample sequenced in a study of T cell responses to AZD1222 COVID-19 vaccine. Measured with immunoSEQ multiplex PCR; TCRdb has only the in-frame clones, and not every one. The sample includes about 150,000 clones, about nine tenths of them seen just once. Sequenced material: peripheral blood, taken after recovery from COVID-19. These receptors all come from an adult who had recovered from COVID-19.

The rearrangement joins TRBV7-3 to TRBJ2-7; 7 nucleotides line up with TRBD1. In germline, CDR1 is SGHTA, CDR2 FQGTGA. CDR3 length equals 14 residues. V trimming: 9 bases; J trimming: 1 base; junction bases outside the gene matches: 9. Here the CDR3 reads CASSRDSTSYEQYF. In DNA, the CDR3 is TGTGCCAGTTCCCGGGACAGCACTTCCTACGAGCAGTACTTC.

The chain employs TRBV11-2 and TRBJ2-5; TRBD2 matches 9 bases. CDR1 and CDR2 from the germline V gene are SGHAT and FQNNGV. V lost 1 base and J lost 1; bases outside the gene matches: 4. This CDR3 comprises 16 residues. CDR3 DNA sequence: TGTGCCAGCAGCTTAGTCGCAGCGGGAGGCCAAGAGACCCAGTACTTC. The encoded protein is CASSLVAAGGQETQYF.

The chain carries TRBV10-3 and TRBJ1-1, with D possibly matching TRBD1 (5 bases). CDR1 ENHRY and CDR2 SYGVKD come from the germline V gene. The CDR3 is 14 residues long. Trimming shortened V by 0 bases and J by 7 bases, and 12 bases separated the two germline ends. The CDR3 region is CAISESRGDGEAFF. In DNA, the CDR3 is TGTGCCATCAGTGAGTCGAGGGGAGATGGTGAAGCTTTCTTT.

This rearrangement joins TRBV28 to TRBJ1-2; D may be TRBD1 (5 bases). This CDR3 spans 15 amino acids. Germline V gives CDR1 MDHEN, CDR2 SYDVKM. V was trimmed by 1 base and J by 8 bases, leaving 17 bases between them. The CDR3 nucleotides read TGTGCCAGCAGTTTATTGGGGGAGCCGGGAAAAGGCTACACCTTC. Amino acid sequence: CASSLLGEPGKGYTF.

This chain links TRBV5-4 with TRBJ2-6, with D uncertain. Between the trimmed V and J ends, which lost 0 bases and 0 bases, there was a span of 7 bases. Germline CDR1 SGHNT, CDR2 YYREEE (reference sequence). The CDR3 runs to 16 residues. The CDR3 DNA follows: TGTGCCAGCAGCTTGGACCCGCGCTCTGGGGCCAACGTCCTGACTTTC. Translating it yields CASSLDPRSGANVLTF. The full variable domain, with the rest looked up from reference TRBV5-4 and TRBJ2-6, is ETGVTQSPTHLIKTRGQQVTLRCSSQSGHNTVSWYQQALGQGPQFIFQYYREEENGRGNFPPRFSGLQFPNYSSELNVNALELDDSALYLCASSLDPRSGANVLTFGAGSRLTVL.